This T cell receptor (beta chain) appears in the sequencing data of a study of T cells in Graves' hyperthyroidism and ophthalmopathy (dated by TCRdb to about 2019). In the study overall: A discovery cohort of about 100 patients, about 43 with Graves' ophthalmopathy and about 60 with stable Graves' hyperthyroidism, was used to find distinguishing TCR V-J signatures. Whether ophthalmopathy could be predicted prospectively was tested in an independent validation cohort made up of about 18 hyperthyroidism patients plus 17 patients who later progressed to ophthalmopathy. For training and testing, the 100 or so patients in the discovery cohort were randomly divided in a 7:3 ratio. In addition, the study compared T-cell repertoires in thyroid tissue and in blood from 6 or 7 Graves' hyperthyroidism patients. After blood sampling, hyperthyroidism patients were treated with methimazole at a starting dose of 30 mg daily, and ophthalmopathy patients were treated with high-dose intravenous methylprednisolone. The paper reports TCR Vbeta CDR3 sequencing of over 120 peripheral blood samples: approximately 41 ophthalmopathy, about 75 hyperthyroidism and 17 progressor patients.

A patient counted as having stable Graves' hyperthyroidism if no progression to ophthalmopathy occurred over 18 months of follow-up. Hyperthyroidism patients were aged 18 to 65 years and newly diagnosed, with disease duration of less than 2 months. Exclusion was applied to patients with uncontrolled infections, other autoimmune diseases, pregnancy or lactation. Diagnoses were established on the basis of clinical symptoms, serum thyroxine and TRAb, thyroid ultrasound, and orbital computed tomography. Trizol reagent was used to extract total RNA, and RNA quality was then checked on an Agilent 2100 Bioanalyzer. Findings and caveats that apply to the study as a whole: Sample size was not statistically predetermined, and blinding of investigators to group allocation was not performed. A 13 V-J signature model separated ophthalmopathy from stable hyperthyroidism, with 87.88% sensitivity and about 81% specificity in cross-validation and 80%/75% in testing. In validation, progression to ophthalmopathy was predicted by the model with nearly 71% sensitivity and roughly 72% specificity, a median of roughly six months before onset. Most expanded thyroid clonotypes (frequency above 0.001) were also detected in blood, suggesting blood repertoires may reflect thyroid immune responses.

Worth noting for this clonotype: Its antigen remains undetermined. No quality values exist for individual bases; no much larger clone is one base distant.

TCR beta CDR3 regions were amplified from RNA transcripts. A first-round RT-PCR of the TCR CDR3 used the HTBI primer set with the Qiagen OneStep RT-PCR kit. Libraries were constructed in a second round of multiplex PCR, after which size selection and purification were performed. Paired-end sequencing of the libraries was performed with 100 bp reads on an Illumina HiSeq2000. The authors' pipeline ran thus. SOAPnuke was used to process the raw data, with reads discarded if the reads contained adapters or uncalled bases, had a mean Phred below 15, or lacked an exact constant-primer or identifier match. COPE v1.2.5 was used to merge high-quality paired reads, and clonotypes were defined as unique nucleotide sequences. MiTCR v1.1 was used to align clonotypes to the IMGT TRBV, TRBD and TRBJ reference segments. The analysis included only V-J combinations with a frequency above 0.0001, which together covered around 99% of the repertoires. The TCS score was defined as the ratio of F50 (clonal expansion) to E x V (chaos), calculated using BLOSUM62-based TCRdist between CDR3 peptides within each V-J. Welch's t-statistics and random forest reduced roughly 500 V-J features to around 14, which were used in a naive Bayes classifier (R e1071). Thyroid-blood repertoire similarity was quantified with the Morisita-Horn index. Using fastp at Q25 and MiXCR, TCRdb reprocessed the public reads and kept productive beta chains. CDR3 protein sequences are deduplicated, and each keeps its most common genes and DNA. TCRdb, not the authors, supplied the V and J calls. In all, the sample holds fewer than 55,000 distinct CDR3 sequences, and approximately 50% of those were seen once. In total, the top ten clones hold approximately 30% of the sample.

There are 12 amino acids in the CDR3, from cysteine to phenylalanine inclusive. Of the read, only the CDR3 DNA is kept; its 36 bases are in frame from base 1. CDR1 and CDR2 (DFQATT, SNEGSKA) derive from the germline V gene (reference sequence). The germline V and J ends show losses of 7 bases and 4 bases respectively, and no gene match explains 6 bases of the junction. The sequencing input was peripheral blood or thyroid tissue (not recorded which). This sequence originates from a man younger than 30 with Graves' hyperthyroidism. The rearranged chain carries TRBV20-1 and TRBJ2-7; TRBD1 matches 8 bases in the middle. At the DNA level, the sequence is TGCAGTGGAAATGACAGGGGTTACGAGCAGTACTTC. Its coded protein is CSGNDRGYEQYF.